What follows are 25 T cell receptor beta chains derived from one specimen sequenced in a study of CD8+CD57+ T cells in acquired aplastic anemia (dated by TCRdb to the late 2010s). The listed sequencing device is Illumina HiSeq 2000. Genomic DNA was used as template for profiling of TCR beta VDJ combinations and CDR3 sequences. TCRdb handled the public reads itself, with Q25 trimming in fastp and clone calling in MiXCR, and kept productive beta chains. Rows are combined by CDR3 protein, so each entry shows the most common genes and DNA. This sample is represented by 110,000 or so distinct CDR3 sequences; 51% of them were singletons. The biggest ten clones account for approximately 32% of the sample. The specimen was sorted CD4+, CD8+, or CD8+CD57+ T cells (not recorded which) from PBMCs. The receptors were sampled from a human donor in good health, serving as a control.

The V gene is TRBV2, the J gene TRBJ1-1, with D tentatively TRBD1 (6 bases). Between the trimmed V and J ends, which lost 8 bases and 10 bases, there was a span of 14 bases. Germline V gene lookup returns CDR1 SNHLY and CDR2 FYNNEI. This CDR3 contains 11 residues. The CDR3 protein is CASGGGGLAFF. CDR3 nucleotides: TGTGCCAGCGGAGGGGGAGGGCTAGCTTTCTTT.

The J gene is TRBJ1-6, the V gene TRBV25-1, with TRBD1 identical over 10 bases. J was trimmed by 9 bases and V by 4 bases; bases with no gene match: 6. Germline V gene data show CDR1 as MGHDK and CDR2 as SYGVNS. The CDR3 consists of 15 residues. In DNA form, the CDR3 reads TGTGCCAGCAGTGGGACGGACAGGGGGAGTTCACCCCTCCACTTT. It translates to CASSGTDRGSSPLHF.

This chain connects TRBV12-3 or TRBV12-4 to TRBJ1-2; TRBD1 might be the D (5 bases). This CDR3 is 13 amino acids long. Trimming shortened V by 5 bases and J by 0 bases, and 7 bases separated the two germline ends. CDR3 in amino acids: CASSPTANYGYTF. The DNA for the CDR3 is TGTGCCAGCAGTCCGACAGCTAACTATGGCTACACCTTC.

This clonotype turned up a few times. The J gene is TRBJ1-2, the V gene TRBV28; the D is unclear. V was pared by 3 bases and J by 3 bases, with 14 bases between. This CDR3 comprises 15 residues. Germline lookup yields CDR1 MDHEN and CDR2 SYDVKM. The CDR3 coding sequence is TGTGCCAGCAGTTTTCCGGCCCCGGGCGACTATGGCTACACCTTC. As protein: CASSFPAPGDYGYTF.

This clonotype was found a few times. A much more abundant neighbour one base away suggests this may be a read error. The conserved final phenylalanine or tryptophan is absent from the CDR3, which likely points to a read error. This sequence joins TRBV9 and TRBJ2-7, with 8 bases fitting TRBD2. CDR3 size: 16 residues. Trimming at V came to 4 bases and at J to 6 bases, leaving 15 bases not matched to a gene. Germline CDR1 and CDR2: SGDLS and YYNGEE. CDR3: CASSSPRSGGILEQYL. CDR3 sequence (DNA): TGTGCCAGCAGCTCCCCTCGGAGCGGGGGCATCCTCGAGCAGTACCTC.

This chain uses TRBV7-2 with TRBJ1-5; D ambiguous. This CDR3 is 12 amino acids long. V was cut by 6 bases and J by 7 bases, with 10 bases left in between. Germline V gives CDR1 SGHTA, CDR2 FQGNSA. The CDR3 reads CASSVGIQPQHF. DNA for the CDR3: TGTGCCAGCAGTGTAGGCATCCAGCCCCAGCATTTT.

This clonotype was observed many times. The rearrangement joins TRBV20-1 to TRBJ1-3; no clear D gene. V lost 0 bases and J lost 0, with 9 bases in between. Germline V gene lookup returns CDR1 DFQATT and CDR2 SNEGSKA (reference sequence). This CDR3 is 15 amino acids long. The CDR3 bases are TGCAGTGCTAGAGAATTGGGTAGCTCTGGAAACACCATATATTTT. It codes for CSARELGSSGNTIYF.

This clonotype was counted at least ten times. This chain uses TRBV13 with TRBJ1-2; D not resolved. The CDR3 is 14 residues long. Trimming pared 0 bases from V and 7 bases from J, leaving 12 bases between. Germline V gene lookup returns CDR1 PRHDT and CDR2 FYEKMQ (reference sequence). The CDR3 sequence: CASSLGLRAGGYTF. Here the CDR3 DNA reads TGTGCCAGCAGCTTAGGCCTGCGGGCCGGTGGCTACACCTTC.

J is TRBJ2-5 and V is TRBV30; TRBD2 matches 13 bases. With 3 bases clipped from V and 5 bases from J, the junction kept 6 bases outside the gene matches. CDR1 and CDR2 from the germline V gene are GTSNPN and SVGIG (reference sequence). The CDR3 contains 15 residues. The CDR3 region is CAWRLAGGPGETQYF. CDR3 coding DNA: TGTGCCTGGAGACTAGCGGGGGGGCCGGGGGAGACCCAGTACTTC.

This chain joins TRBV7-7 and TRBJ2-5; 8 bases agree with TRBD2. The CDR3 runs to 15 residues. Germline CDR1 SSHAT, CDR2 FNYEAQ (reference sequence). J was trimmed by 2 bases and V by 1 base; bases with no gene match: 3. The CDR3 reads CASSLGRGAQETQYF. CDR3 DNA sequence: TGTGCCAGCAGCTTAGGGCGGGGGGCTCAAGAGACCCAGTACTTC.

This clonotype was seen repeatedly, ten times or more. This chain joins TRBV27 and TRBJ1-1; D unclear. V lost 2 bases and J lost 1, with 5 bases in between. CDR3 length equals 13 residues. Germline assignment: CDR1 MNHEY and CDR2 SMNVEV (reference sequence). This CDR3 reads CASSLGSNTEAFF. The CDR3 DNA reads TGTGCCAGCAGTTTAGGGTCGAACACTGAAGCTTTCTTT.

The chain is built from TRBV25-1 and TRBJ2-1, with D perhaps given as TRBD1 or TRBD2 (5 bases each). The CDR3 is 14 residues long. The V and J ends lost 1 base and 4 bases respectively, with 8 bases between them. Per germline, CDR1 MGHDK and CDR2 SYGVNS. The CDR3 region is CASSEWGNYNEQFF. The DNA for the CDR3 is TGTGCCAGCAGTGAATGGGGGAATTACAATGAGCAGTTCTTC.

This clonotype was counted ten times or more. The chain employs TRBV19 and TRBJ2-7; D is possibly TRBD1 (6 bases). V shed 5 bases and J shed 5 bases, with 16 bases lying between them. The CDR3 runs 14 residues. Germline V gene data show CDR1 as LNHDA and CDR2 as SQIVND (reference sequence). The CDR3 nucleotides read TGTGCCAGTAGTCCCCCAGGGGTCGCCGACGAGCAGTACTTC. Translation gives CASSPPGVADEQYF. Full variable domain (outside the CDR3, taken from reference TRBV19 and TRBJ2-7): DGGITQSPKYLFRKEGQNVTLSCEQNLNHDAMYWYRQDPGQGLRLIYYSQIVNDFQKGDIAEGYSVSREKKESFPLTVTSAQKNPTAFYLCASSPPGVADEQYFGPGTRLTVT.

This sequence joins TRBV10-3 and TRBJ2-4; 8 nucleotides align to TRBD2. The CDR3 runs to 13 residues. Trimming took 10 bases from V and 7 from J; bases not matched to a gene: 9. The V gene's germline CDR1 is ENHRY and CDR2 SYGVKD. DNA for the CDR3: TGTGCCAGCATGAGCGGGAGCGGGAACATTCAGTACTTC. Its protein product is CASMSGSGNIQYF.

The chain recombines TRBV10-3 with TRBJ1-1; tentatively, D is TRBD1 (6 bases). Germline V lookup: CDR1 ENHRY, CDR2 SYGVKD. The V end was cut by 3 bases, the J end by 2 bases, with 13 bases between. This CDR3 spans 15 amino acids. The CDR3 here is CAISERGGANTEAFF. In DNA, the CDR3 is TGTGCCATCAGTGAAAGGGGGGGTGCAAACACTGAAGCTTTCTTT.

This clonotype appeared many times. This rearrangement joins TRBV6-1 to TRBJ2-5; TRBD1 matches 12 bases. The CDR3 runs 15 residues. Germline CDR1 is MNHNS and CDR2 is SASEGT. With 6 bases clipped from V and 5 bases from J, the junction kept 7 bases outside the gene matches. The chain's CDR3 is CASSSGTGGTETQYF. In DNA, the CDR3 is TGTGCCAGCAGCTCCGGGACAGGGGGCACGGAGACCCAGTACTTC.

In its sample, this clonotype was seen many times. This chain links TRBV20-1 with TRBJ1-1; TRBD1 matches at 8 bases. V was clipped by 5 bases and J by 4 bases; unmatched bases: 6. Germline lookup yields CDR1 DFQATT and CDR2 SNEGSKA (reference sequence). This CDR3 region has 13 residues. The CDR3 DNA reads as TGCAGTGCTTTTACAGGGGGAAGCACTGAAGCTTTCTTT. The encoded protein is CSAFTGGSTEAFF.

This clonotype was counted ten times or more. J is TRBJ2-1 and V is TRBV5-1; 8 nucleotides line up with TRBD2. Losses at the gene ends were 0 bases for V and 3 bases for J; bases not matched to a gene: 2. In germline, CDR1 is SGHRS, CDR2 YFSETQ. This CDR3 is built from 15 residues. CDR3 bases: TGCGCCAGCAGCTTGGAACGGGGGGGCTACAATGAGCAGTTCTTC. This gives the protein CASSLERGGYNEQFF.

This clonotype was detected only a few times. The CDR3 sequence: CSAPGVYGYTF. The CDR3 DNA follows: TGCAGTGCCCCAGGGGTCTATGGCTACACCTTC. The genes are TRBV20-1 and TRBJ1-2; D is perhaps TRBD1 (6 bases). V was shortened by 6 bases and J by 4 bases, with 9 bases between the two germline ends. This CDR3 is 11 amino acids long. Germline-derived CDR1 and CDR2 are DFQATT and SNEGSKA (reference sequence).

This clonotype was counted a few times. J is TRBJ2-1 and V is TRBV6-2 or TRBV6-3; either TRBD1 or TRBD2 may fit D (5 bases each). Germline values: CDR1 MNHEY, CDR2 SVGEGT. Trimming cost V 1 base and J 8 bases, with 9 bases left between them. The CDR3 contains 13 residues. For the CDR3, the DNA is TGTGCCAGCAGTTACTGGGGGTTGGATGAGCAGTTCTTC. Its protein product is CASSYWGLDEQFF.

This chain uses TRBV6-5 with TRBJ2-1; 8 bases are a match to TRBD1. The CDR3 length is 14 residues. V shed 8 bases, J shed 4 bases, and the junction held 7 bases outside the gene matches. Germline CDR1 is MNHEY and CDR2 is SVGAGI. The CDR3 loop reads CASCLTGGYNEQFF. The CDR3 DNA reads TGTGCCAGCTGTTTAACAGGGGGGTACAATGAGCAGTTCTTC.

The chain uses TRBV11-2 and TRBJ2-5, with D unresolved. Germline CDR1 and CDR2: SGHAT and FQNNGV. V was clipped by 1 base and J by 5 bases, with 11 bases between them. This CDR3 has 14 amino acids. In nucleotides, the CDR3 is TGTGCCAGCAGCTTAGCAGGTACTCGGGAGACCCAGTACTTC. This encodes CASSLAGTRETQYF.

Remarks on this clonotype: With a much larger clone just one base away, this may be a read error. The rearrangement joins TRBV30 to TRBJ1-2, with 9 bases matching TRBD1. V gave up 4 bases and J gave up 6 bases; unmatched junction bases: 3. The CDR3 length is 12 residues. Germline assignment: CDR1 GTSNPN and CDR2 SVGIG (reference sequence). This chain's CDR3 is CAWTDRGHGYTF. CDR3 in DNA: TGTGCCTGGACGGACAGGGGCCATGGCTACACCTTC.

This chain connects TRBV10-3 to TRBJ2-7; D is unresolved. Germline V gene lookup returns CDR1 ENHRY and CDR2 SYGVKD. Trimming removed 11 bases at V and 2 bases at J, with 19 bases between. The CDR3 runs to 14 residues. The CDR3 is CAGRKANPTYEQYF. The CDR3 DNA follows: TGTGCCGGCAGGAAGGCCAATCCAACCTACGAGCAGTACTTC.

The V gene is TRBV24-1, the J gene TRBJ2-7; D possibly corresponds to TRBD1 (7 bases). CDR1 is KGHDR and CDR2 is SFDVKD in the germline V gene. Trimming stripped 4 bases from V and 3 bases from J, with 12 bases between. The CDR3 is 14 amino acids. CDR3 in amino acids: CATSERDSRYEQYF. The CDR3 region has the DNA TGTGCCACCAGTGAGCGGGACAGTCGCTACGAGCAGTACTTC.